This TCR beta chain was sequenced in a study of blood T cells in healthy people across ages (dated by TCRdb to the mid-2010s). A note on the overall study: In model experiments, template switching captured roughly one uniquely barcoded TCR beta cDNA molecule for every two T cells. Four age groups were formed from the donors: young (average roughly 16 years), middle-aged (approximately 40), aged (over 55) and long-lived (roughly 81). Age-related changes in TCR beta repertoire diversity were measured in the study by deep sequencing normalized with unique cDNA molecular identifiers. Using the same blood draw, the study looked at two additional independent replicas of 1 million unique cDNA reads for two donors, one aged 18 to 30 and the other aged 80 or older. To avoid experimental bias, donors of different ages were spread randomly across the sequencing lanes. Points the paper makes about the study in general: The long-lived group showed more naive CD4+ T cells, fewer expanded clones and increased TCR diversity than the aged group, suggesting age selection. The CMV infection status of donors was not known, potentially confounding age-related changes in expanded clonotypes. There was a strong correlation between observed TCR beta diversity and the percentage of naive T cells measured by flow cytometry. Because profiling used bulk unsorted PBMCs, naive and antigen-experienced compartments could not be compared conclusively. Estimates of total diversity from one million sequenced T cells were regarded as lower bounds and underestimates. As age increased, observed TCR beta diversity per million T cells dropped in a roughly linear way, and a significant reduction was already evident by age approximately 40.

CDR1 DFQATT and CDR2 SNEGSKA are derived from the germline V gene (reference sequence). Germline trimming amounts to 0 bases on V and 1 base on J, with 2 as the count of junction bases outside the gene matches. Inclusive of the bounding cysteine and phenylalanine, the CDR3 is 15 residues long. The kept DNA is CDR3 alone, 45 bases in frame from the first base. The library relied on 5' RACE. The run used an Illumina HiSeq 2500. The second PCR ran for about 7 to 11 cycles and used a J-beta primer mix along with a sample-barcoded 5' primer. Each TCR beta cDNA molecule received a unique molecular identifier from a template-switch 5' adaptor carrying 12 random nucleotides. Each sample yielded at least 2.5 million CDR3-containing paired-end reads. First-strand cDNA was synthesized from all RNA with the Mint cDNA synthesis kit, primed by a TRBC-specific oligonucleotide. All cDNA was treated with uracil-DNA glycosylase and then went through a first 18-cycle PCR with the universal primers M1SS and BC2_uni_R. As for how the authors treated the data: For normalization, 1 million high-quality reads were randomly selected from each sample, with every read carrying a distinct molecular identifier. Reads sharing molecular identifiers were discarded rather than binned into consensus sequences. MiTCR, set to a Q25 quality threshold and the strictest error-elimination algorithm, was used for CDR3 identification, clonotype clustering and error correction. A nonparametric unseen species model with Euler transformation was used to estimate lower-bound total TCR beta diversity. Clones were called with MiXCR by TCRdb after fastp trimmed the public reads at Q25, and only in-frame beta chains were retained. Every entry covers one CDR3 protein and lists the most common genes and DNA from its rows. TCRdb's processing, not the authors' own work, is the source of the V and J calls. In all, the sample holds roughly 2 million distinct CDR3 sequences, and about 50% of those were seen once. The ten top clones hold over 2% of the sample.

Concerning this clonotype itself: The clone's antigen remains unknown. Per-base quality was not reported, and no clone a single base away is much larger than it.

Donors were approximately 42 systemically healthy Caucasian individuals from Russia aged roughly 6 to 100 years. About 10 milliliters of peripheral blood were drawn from each donor into EDTA-treated Vacutainer tubes. Ficoll-Paque density-gradient centrifugation was used to isolate PBMCs, with at least 7 million obtained per sample. Trizol reagent was used to extract total RNA from the PBMCs, yielding at least 5.5 micrograms per sample. For every donor, flow cytometry on a PBMC aliquot measured the percentage of naive CD45RAhigh/CD27high T cells. This TCR derives from a woman in her thirties or forties in good health. This receptor chain uses TRBV20-1 and TRBJ2-5, with 10 middle bases fitting TRBD1. What was sequenced was blood. The bases are TGCAGTGCTAGAGATGGGACAGGGGCCCAAGAGACCCAGTACTTC. It encodes CSARDGTGAQETQYF.